This TCR beta chain was sequenced for a study of T cells in Graves' hyperthyroidism and ophthalmopathy. This clonotype was found many times. Trimming cost V 4 bases and J 1 base; bases outside gene matches: 4. The length of the CDR3 is 14 residues. Germline CDR1 is SEHNR and CDR2 is FQNEAQ (reference sequence). The source material, RNA transcripts, was used to amplify TCR beta CDR3 regions. Carried out on the TCR CDR3, a first-round RT-PCR used the HTBI primer set. TCRdb re-analysed the multiplex PCR reads in MiXCR, keeping a single row per CDR3 protein. The sample yields some 400,000 distinct CDR3 sequences, 14% seen once.

The specimen sequenced was blood. The chain has TRBV7-9 and TRBJ2-7; 7 bases line up with TRBD1. The clonotype was recovered from a woman aged 60-75 years with Graves' hyperthyroidism. Here the CDR3 reads CASSYRQGSYEQYF. CDR3 sequence (DNA): TGTGCCAGCAGCTACAGACAGGGATCCTACGAGCAGTACTTC.